These 10 T cell receptor beta chains were sequenced from one sample in a study of siplizumab effects on memory and regulatory T cells. Repertoires were generated with immunoSEQ multiplex PCR, while TCRdb's copy carries only in-frame clones and drops some. The data contain about 120,000 clones, 90% to 95% of them singletons. What was sequenced was non-Treg CD4+ T cells sorted from blood. The receptors here all came from a human donor in good health.

This sequence joins TRBV5-1 and TRBJ1-1, with 8 bases lining up with TRBD1. The CDR3 covers 14 residues. Per germline, CDR1 SGHRS and CDR2 YFSETQ. J gave up 7 bases and V 4 bases, and 9 bases lay outside the gene matches. DNA for the CDR3: TGCGCCAGCAGCCATGGACAGGGACGGGGTGAAGCTTTCTTT. It translates to CASSHGQGRGEAFF.

The chain uses TRBV18 and TRBJ2-7; 14 nucleotides agree with TRBD2. Trimming cost V 3 bases and J 5 bases; bases outside gene matches: 6. The V gene's germline CDR1 is KGHSH and CDR2 LQKENI. The CDR3 is 16 amino acids. In DNA form, the CDR3 reads TGTGCCAGCTCACCCAAGACTAGCGGGGGGGCGGACGAGCAGTACTTC. Amino acids: CASSPKTSGGADEQYF.

The V and J genes are TRBV4-3 and TRBJ2-2; tentatively, D is TRBD1 (5 bases). V was trimmed by 0 bases and J by 6 bases, leaving 14 bases between them. CDR1 and CDR2 (germline): LGHNA, YSLEER. This CDR3 contains 16 residues. The DNA of the CDR3 is TGCGCCAGCAGCCAAGATCACCCAGGGCTGGCCGGGGAGCTGTTTTTT. It is translated as CASSQDHPGLAGELFF.

In its sample, this clone was seen once. The V and J genes are TRBV11-2 and TRBJ2-7; 8 bases are shared with TRBD1. With V trimmed by 1 base and J by 3 bases, 8 bases remained unmatched. Germline V CDR1 and CDR2: SGHAT, FQNNGV. This CDR3 spans 16 amino acids. The CDR3, as DNA: TGTGCCAGCAGCTTAGTTAGCACAGGGGGATTCTACGAGCAGTACTTC. Its translation is CASSLVSTGGFYEQYF.

The gene calls are TRBV7-3 and TRBJ1-5; D is ambiguous. Germline lookup yields CDR1 SGHTA and CDR2 FQGTGA. The CDR3 length is 13 residues. V lost 2 bases to trimming and J lost 4 bases, with 6 bases between them. The CDR3 sequence is CASSLGANQPQHF. The CDR3 DNA follows: TGTGCCAGCAGCTTAGGTGCAAATCAGCCCCAGCATTTT. Full variable domain (rest looked up from reference TRBV7-3 and TRBJ1-5): GAGVSQTPSNKVTEKGKYVELRCDPISGHTALYWYRQSLGQGPEFLIYFQGTGAADDSGLPNDRFFAVRPEGSVSTLKIQRTERGDSAVYLCASSLGANQPQHFGDGTRLSIL.

The CDR3 nucleotides read TGCGCCAGCAGCTTGGATACGGGGCAAGCTTTCTTT. This translates into CASSLDTGQAFF. The chain employs TRBV5-1 and TRBJ1-1; perhaps TRBD1 as D (5 bases). CDR1 and CDR2 from the germline V gene are SGHRS and YFSETQ. Trimming stripped 0 bases from V and 9 bases from J, with 9 bases between. The CDR3 is made up of 12 amino acids.

This rearrangement joins TRBV10-3 to TRBJ2-2, with 9 bases lining up with TRBD1. The CDR3 contains 15 residues. Germline loops: CDR1 ENHRY, CDR2 SYGVKD. With V trimmed by 5 bases and J by 6 bases, 7 bases remained unmatched. Here the CDR3 reads CAISPGQGVSGELFF. CDR3 sequence (DNA): TGTGCCATCAGTCCGGGACAGGGAGTATCCGGGGAGCTGTTTTTT.

This chain joins TRBV21-1 and TRBJ2-4; TRBD1 is the table's D call, not checked against the DNA. TRBV21-1 corresponds to a pseudogene. This CDR3 is built from 16 residues. The CDR3 nucleotides are TGTGCCAGCAGCAAAGTGGAGAAGGGGGTCTGGAGCATTCAGTACTTC. Translation gives CASSKVEKGVWSIQYF.

The chain employs TRBV13 and TRBJ1-2; 8 bases agree with TRBD1. The CDR3 is made up of 14 amino acids. Looked up from germline, CDR1 is PRHDT and CDR2 is FYEKMQ (reference sequence). J was trimmed by 5 bases and V by 3 bases; bases with no gene match: 5. CDR3 sequence reads: CASSFGGQVYGYTF. CDR3 sequence (DNA): TGTGCCAGCAGCTTCGGGGGACAGGTATATGGCTACACCTTC.

The genes are TRBV2 and TRBJ1-1, with 11 positions matching TRBD1. The germline CDR1 and CDR2 sequences are SNHLY and FYNNEI. The CDR3 covers 16 residues. V lost 6 bases, J lost 2 bases, and 8 bases stayed unmatched. The CDR3 sequence is CASRLGQGAGNTEAFF. The CDR3 bases are TGTGCCAGCAGACTTGGACAGGGGGCTGGAAACACTGAAGCTTTCTTT.